The 8 T cell receptor beta chains below were found in one sample sequenced in a study of T cells and copy number aberrations in small-cell lung cancer. Only in-frame clones appear in the TCRdb table, and some are missing; sequencing was by immunoSEQ multiplex PCR. The sample yields several thousand clones, 65% to 90% seen once. Sequencing was done on a sample of normal tissue next to the tumor. The receptors come from a woman in her forties or fifties with small cell lung cancer.

The V gene is TRBV2, the J gene TRBJ1-4; D is unclear. CDR1 is SNHLY, CDR2 FYNNEI, per germline. The CDR3 has 15 amino acids. The V and J ends lost 7 bases and 5 bases respectively, with 17 bases between them. Here the CDR3 reads CASTLRRSENEKLFF. The DNA for the CDR3 is TGTGCCAGCACCCTAAGGAGGTCTGAGAATGAAAAACTGTTTTTT.

The J gene is TRBJ2-1, the V gene TRBV15, with 7 bases aligning to TRBD2. The CDR3 is 13 amino acids. The J segment lost 10 bases and the V segment lost 8 bases, leaving 11 bases of the junction unmatched. Germline V lookup: CDR1 LNHNV, CDR2 YYDKDF (reference sequence). CDR3 residues: CATGMGGSREQFF. The CDR3 region has the DNA TGTGCCACCGGGATGGGAGGGAGCAGGGAGCAGTTCTTC.

The chain links TRBV28 to TRBJ1-1, with 8 bases that match TRBD1. Trimming at V came to 3 bases and at J to 6 bases, leaving 6 bases not matched to a gene. The germline V gene encodes CDR1 MDHEN and CDR2 SYDVKM. The CDR3 is 14 residues long. The CDR3 region has the DNA TGTGCCAGCAGTTTTAGGACAGGGCCCCCTGAAGCTTTCTTT. Amino acids: CASSFRTGPPEAFF.

This chain joins TRBV28 and TRBJ1-3; D unclear. Trimming stripped 6 bases from V and 4 bases from J, with 13 bases between. In germline, CDR1 is MDHEN, CDR2 SYDVKM. The CDR3 runs 14 residues. Here the CDR3 DNA reads TGTGCCAGCAGCCCCTGGGAGGCCGGAAACACCATATATTTT. Translating it yields CASSPWEAGNTIYF.

This clone has only a few counts. The chain recombines TRBV7-2 with TRBJ2-1; 8 bases are a match to TRBD2. CDR3 length equals 15 residues. With 5 bases clipped from V and 7 bases from J, the junction kept 10 bases outside the gene matches. Germline CDR1 is SGHTA and CDR2 is FQGNSA. CDR3 coding DNA: TGTGCCAGCAGCACACAACCGGGACTAGGTAATGAGCAGTTCTTC. Translating gives CASSTQPGLGNEQFF.

This clone was observed a single time. The V and J genes are TRBV25-1 and TRBJ1-5; TRBD1 is a possible D gene (5 bases). CDR3 length: 16 residues. With 2 bases removed from V and 4 bases from J, the gap between germline ends came to 15 bases. CDR1 MGHDK and CDR2 SYGVNS come from the germline V gene. CDR3: CASSEGSTASNQPQHF. CDR3 sequence (DNA): TGTGCCAGCAGTGAAGGATCGACAGCCAGTAATCAGCCCCAGCATTTT.

As to this clone: This may arise from a read error, as a much more abundant clone is one base away. The chain employs TRBV7-8 and TRBJ2-1; the D gene is possibly TRBD2 (5 bases). Trimming stripped 2 bases from V and 9 bases from J, with 17 bases between. This CDR3 is built from 15 residues. The germline gives CDR1 SGHVS, CDR2 FQNEAQ. The CDR3 reads CASSLSAAEDGEQFF. CDR3 in DNA: TGTGCCAGCAGCTTATCGGCAGCGGAAGACGGTGAGCAGTTCTTC.

V and J are TRBV7-2 and TRBJ2-1, with 11 nucleotides matching TRBD2. Trimming at V came to 7 bases and at J to 5 bases, leaving 4 bases not matched to a gene. The CDR3 loop spans 14 amino acids. The V gene's germline CDR1 is SGHTA and CDR2 FQGNSA. The CDR3 is CASKGTSGDNEQFF. The CDR3 DNA reads as TGTGCCAGCAAGGGGACTAGCGGAGACAATGAGCAGTTCTTC.